These 8 T cell receptor beta chains were sequenced from one sample in a study of T cells after yellow fever vaccination. TCRdb re-called the 5' RACE reads through MiXCR, storing one row per CDR3 protein. The sample holds about 120,000 distinct CDR3 sequences; 8.4% are singletons and the top ten take about 25%. The sample consisted of CD8+ T cells sorted from PBMCs, taken 45 days after the yellow fever booster vaccination. Receptors were obtained from a man aged 25-45 years who received the YFV17D yellow fever vaccine.

The rearrangement uses TRBV7-9 and TRBJ2-1; D is perhaps TRBD2 (6 bases). Deletions cut 5 bases from V and 7 bases from J, with 21 bases between. In germline, CDR1 is SEHNR, CDR2 FQNEAQ (reference sequence). The CDR3 spans 16 residues. CDR3 residues: CASSERYLALTNEQFF. The CDR3 nucleotides read TGTGCCAGCAGCGAAAGGTATCTAGCGCTAACAAATGAGCAGTTCTTC.

This clonotype has at least ten counts. The rearrangement joins TRBV7-3 to TRBJ2-2; D not resolved. The CDR3 consists of 13 residues. Germline V gives CDR1 SGHTA, CDR2 FQGTGA. Trimming stripped 2 bases from V and 6 bases from J, with 7 bases between. In DNA, the CDR3 is TGTGCCAGCAGCTTAGGTGTCCCCGGGGAGCTGTTTTTT. This sequence encodes CASSLGVPGELFF.

This clonotype was counted ten times or more. The rearrangement links TRBV9 to TRBJ2-5, with D maybe TRBD1 (6 bases). Trimming removed 1 base from V and 5 bases from J, with 15 bases in between. This CDR3 is built from 15 residues. Germline-derived CDR1 and CDR2 are SGDLS and YYNGEE. CDR3: CASSVSGARRETQYF. Here the CDR3 DNA reads TGTGCCAGCAGCGTATCAGGGGCGCGGAGGGAGACCCAGTACTTC. Together with reference TRBV9 and TRBJ2-5, the CDR3 gives the full variable domain: DSGVTQTPKHLITATGQRVTLRCSPRSGDLSVYWYQQSLDQGLQFLIQYYNGEERAKGNILERFSAQQFPDLHSELNLSSLELGDSALYFCASSVSGARRETQYFGPGTRLLVL.

This clonotype came up many times. The chain has TRBV4-2 and TRBJ2-1; 7 bases align to TRBD1. The V gene end was trimmed by 8 bases and the J gene end by 3 bases; junction bases not matched to a gene: 7. In germline, CDR1 is LGHNA, CDR2 YNFKEQ. CDR3 length: 14 residues. The CDR3 DNA follows: TGTGCCAGCTCCCCCGGGACAGACTACAATGAGCAGTTCTTC. Protein: CASSPGTDYNEQFF.

This clonotype was seen a few times. This chain uses TRBV7-6 with TRBJ2-1, with D maybe TRBD2 (6 bases). The V and J ends lost 4 bases and 6 bases respectively, with 19 bases between them. The CDR3 length is 16 residues. The germline gives CDR1 SGHVS, CDR2 FNYEAQ. In nucleotides, the CDR3 is TGTGCCAGCAGCTCGAGGGTGGGACTTGGAGCCAATGAGCAGTTCTTC. Translation gives CASSSRVGLGANEQFF. Filled out from reference TRBV7-6 and TRBJ2-1, the complete variable domain reads GAGVSQSPRYKVTKRGQDVALRCDPISGHVSLYWYRQALGQGPEFLTYFNYEAQQDKSGLPNDRFSAERPEGSISTLTIQRTEQRDSAMYRCASSSRVGLGANEQFFGPGTRLTVL.

The genes are TRBV4-2 and TRBJ2-7, with TRBD2 matching over 8 bases. From germline, CDR1 is LGHNA and CDR2 YNFKEQ. The CDR3 spans 16 residues. The V gene end was trimmed by 0 bases and the J gene end by 4 bases; junction bases not matched to a gene: 8. The CDR3 region is CASSQDRDPGGYEQYF. For the CDR3, the DNA is TGTGCCAGCAGCCAAGATAGAGATCCGGGGGGGTACGAGCAGTACTTC.

This clonotype was seen at least ten times. V gene TRBV11-2 combines with J gene TRBJ2-1; no definite D call. The germline V gene has CDR1 SGHAT and CDR2 FQNNGV. Trimming pared 7 bases from V and 6 bases from J, leaving 4 bases between. This CDR3 has 10 amino acids. The CDR3 is CASTSNEQFF. The CDR3 DNA reads as TGTGCCAGCACTAGCAATGAGCAGTTCTTC.

This clonotype was counted ten times or more. This chain uses TRBV7-9 with TRBJ1-2; 7 bases map to TRBD1. Germline V CDR1 and CDR2: SEHNR, FQNEAQ (reference sequence). This CDR3 spans 14 amino acids. V shed 1 base, J shed 8 bases, and the junction held 7 bases outside the gene matches. The CDR3 coding sequence is TGTGCCAGCAGCTTAGAGGCGAGGGGGCGGGGCTACACCTTC. It translates to CASSLEARGRGYTF.